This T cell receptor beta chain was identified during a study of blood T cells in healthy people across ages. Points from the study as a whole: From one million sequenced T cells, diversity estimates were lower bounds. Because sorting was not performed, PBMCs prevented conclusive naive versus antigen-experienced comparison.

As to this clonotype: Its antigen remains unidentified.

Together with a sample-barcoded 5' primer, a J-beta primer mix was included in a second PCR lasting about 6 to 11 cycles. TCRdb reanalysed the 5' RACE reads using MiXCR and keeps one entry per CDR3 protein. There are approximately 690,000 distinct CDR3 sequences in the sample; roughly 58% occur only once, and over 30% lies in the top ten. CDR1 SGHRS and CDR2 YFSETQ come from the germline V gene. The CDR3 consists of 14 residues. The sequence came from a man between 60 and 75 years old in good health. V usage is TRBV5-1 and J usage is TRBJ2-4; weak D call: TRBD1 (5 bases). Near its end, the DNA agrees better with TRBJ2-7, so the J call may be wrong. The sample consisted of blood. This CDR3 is CASSLRGTTYEQYF. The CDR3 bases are TGCGCCAGCAGCTTGAGGGGCACCACCTACGAGCAGTACTTC.